These 18 T cell receptor beta chains share one sample of origin, sequenced in a study of CD4 T cells in relation to SARS-CoV-2 and coronaviruses. These receptors' targets are unknown. Some clones are missing from TCRdb's copy, which holds only in-frame ones; the method was immunoSEQ multiplex PCR. The data hold 41,000 or so clones, with 82% observed a single time. Sequencing used naive CD4+ T cells from PBMCs, cultured in vitro. Subset described: naive CD4+ T cells isolated by negative enrichment. The receptors here all came from an adult with COVID-19.

The chain couples TRBV2 to TRBJ2-6, with 12 nucleotides matching TRBD1. This CDR3 contains 18 residues. Germline V gene data show CDR1 as SNHLY and CDR2 as FYNNEI. V lost 2 bases to trimming and J lost 3 bases; unmatched junction nucleotides: 5. The CDR3 sequence: CASSEWGQGAYGANVLTF. Written as DNA, the CDR3 is TGTGCCAGCAGTGAATGGGGACAGGGGGCTTATGGGGCCAACGTCCTGACTTTC.

This clone was counted once. The CDR3 is CASSALRGYEQYF. CDR3 in DNA: TGTGCCAGCAGCGCGCTTCGGGGCTACGAGCAGTACTTC. The chain uses TRBV7-2 and TRBJ2-7; maybe TRBD2 (5 bases). The germline V and J ends were trimmed by 5 bases and 3 bases, with 11 bases remaining between them. CDR3 size: 13 residues. Germline V gene data show CDR1 as SGHTA and CDR2 as FQGNSA.

V and J are TRBV7-2 and TRBJ2-7, with TRBD1 matching 8 bases. J lost 3 bases, V lost 5 bases, and 6 bases had no gene match. The CDR3 extends over 14 amino acids. The germline V gene encodes CDR1 SGHTA and CDR2 FQGNSA. The CDR3 protein is CASSTRDRNYEQYF. The CDR3 nucleotides are TGTGCCAGCAGCACTCGGGACAGGAACTACGAGCAGTACTTC.

The V and J genes are TRBV7-2 and TRBJ1-1; D not certain. The CDR3 contains 14 residues. Germline-derived CDR1 and CDR2 are SGHTA and FQGNSA. With 0 bases removed from V and 10 bases from J, the gap between germline ends came to 15 bases. The chain's CDR3 is CASSLAGGFSGAFF. The CDR3 bases are TGTGCCAGCAGCTTAGCAGGCGGATTCTCGGGAGCTTTCTTT. Full variable domain (rest looked up from reference TRBV7-2 and TRBJ1-1): GAGVSQSPSNKVTEKGKDVELRCDPISGHTALYWYRQSLGQGLEFLIYFQGNSAPDKSGLPSDRFSAERTGGSVSTLTIQRTQQEDSAVYLCASSLAGGFSGAFFGQGTRLTVV.

The gene calls are TRBV30 and TRBJ2-3; the D gene is possibly TRBD2 (6 bases). The germline V gene has CDR1 GTSNPN and CDR2 SVGIG (reference sequence). Trimming took off 3 bases at V and 0 bases at J, with 10 bases between the two ends. The CDR3 runs to 14 residues. This CDR3 reads CAWSGGASTDTQYF. The CDR3 DNA reads TGTGCCTGGAGCGGCGGGGCGAGCACAGATACGCAGTATTTT.

This clone has only a few counts. This chain uses TRBV7-2 with TRBJ2-1; TRBD2 matches 9 bases. The CDR3 has 15 amino acids. With V trimmed by 2 bases and J by 5 bases, 4 bases remained unmatched. Germline V lookup: CDR1 SGHTA, CDR2 FQGNSA. This CDR3 is CASSLSSGTHNEQFF. DNA for the CDR3: TGTGCCAGCAGCTTATCTAGCGGGACCCACAATGAGCAGTTCTTC.

The gene calls are TRBV4-2 and TRBJ2-1; D gene uncertain. Germline-derived CDR1 and CDR2 are LGHNA and YNFKEQ. V was trimmed by 0 bases and J by 1 base, leaving 10 bases between them. The CDR3 runs 16 residues. DNA of the CDR3: TGTGCCAGCAGCCAAGATCAGTGGGGATCCTACAATGAGCAGTTCTTC. Its translation: CASSQDQWGSYNEQFF.

The chain combines TRBV18 with TRBJ1-3; a possible D gene is TRBD1 (5 bases). There are 15 residues in the CDR3. V was trimmed by 2 bases and J by 0 bases, leaving 8 bases between them. The germline CDR1 and CDR2 sequences are KGHSH and LQKENI. DNA of the CDR3: TGTGCCAGCTCACCAGACAGCCGCTCTGGAAACACCATATATTTT. This sequence encodes CASSPDSRSGNTIYF.

The chain joins TRBV28 to TRBJ2-3; 11 bases are a match to TRBD2. With 7 bases clipped from V and 3 bases from J, the junction kept 6 bases outside the gene matches. This CDR3 spans 15 amino acids. Looked up from germline, CDR1 is MDHEN and CDR2 is SYDVKM. The CDR3 coding sequence is TGTGCCAGCAACCTAGGGACTAGCGGAACAGATACGCAGTATTTT. Translation gives CASNLGTSGTDTQYF. Together with reference TRBV28 and TRBJ2-3, the CDR3 gives the full variable domain: DVKVTQSSRYLVKRTGEKVFLECVQDMDHENMFWYRQDPGLGLRLIYFSYDVKMKEKGDIPEGYSVSREKKERFSLILESASTNQTSMYLCASNLGTSGTDTQYFGPGTRLTVL.

The table lists this clone with a count of one. This sequence joins TRBV6-5 and TRBJ2-1; 10 bases are a match to TRBD2. J lost 4 bases, V lost 6 bases, and 6 bases had no gene match. CDR3 size: 15 residues. Germline V gives CDR1 MNHEY, CDR2 SVGAGI. The CDR3 nucleotides are TGTGCCAGCAGAGTTAGCGGGAGGCCTTACAATGAGCAGTTCTTC. Amino acid sequence: CASRVSGRPYNEQFF.

The DNA for the CDR3 is TGTGCCAGCTCACGCGGGACTAGCAATGAGCAGTTCTTC. It is translated as CASSRGTSNEQFF. The chain employs TRBV18 and TRBJ2-1, with 8 bases fitting TRBD2. The ends lost 4 bases at V and 6 bases at J; junction bases unmatched: 2. CDR1 and CDR2 (germline): KGHSH, LQKENI. The CDR3 covers 13 residues.

The chain employs TRBV5-6 and TRBJ1-4; TRBD1 matches at 12 bases. The CDR3 is 16 amino acids. Trimming removed 4 bases from V and 8 bases from J; junction bases left unmatched: 9. Germline V gives CDR1 SGHDT, CDR2 YYEEEE. The CDR3 DNA is TGTGCCAGCAGCGCGGGACAGGGGGCCCCGGCAGAAAAACTGTTTTTT. Translation: CASSAGQGAPAEKLFF.

This clone came up once. J is TRBJ2-7 and V is TRBV6-9; no clear D gene. CDR1 and CDR2 (germline): MNHGY, SVAAGI. V was clipped by 11 bases and J by 1 base, with 12 bases between them. The CDR3 sequence is 12 residues long. The CDR3 nucleotides are TGTGCCGATCGGCGGAGATCCTACGAGCAGTACTTC. Amino acids: CADRRRSYEQYF.

The chain has TRBV5-6 and TRBJ2-5; D possibly corresponds to TRBD1 (6 bases). Germline V gene lookup returns CDR1 SGHDT and CDR2 YYEEEE. This CDR3 is 16 amino acids long. V lost 5 bases, J lost 4 bases, and 21 bases lay in between. Here the CDR3 DNA reads TGTGCCAGCAGTGAAGTGGGTCGGGACATACGAGAGACCCAGTACTTC. Its protein product is CASSEVGRDIRETQYF.

This chain connects TRBV5-1 to TRBJ2-7, with TRBD1 identical over 10 bases. The CDR3 has 15 amino acids. Germline V lookup: CDR1 SGHRS, CDR2 YFSETQ. The J segment lost 6 bases and the V segment lost 5 bases, leaving 11 bases of the junction unmatched. The CDR3 loop reads CASSTGTGAWGEQYF. The CDR3 DNA reads as TGCGCCAGCAGTACCGGGACAGGGGCATGGGGCGAGCAGTACTTC.

The chain is built from TRBV19 and TRBJ2-1; 8 positions match TRBD2. There are 13 residues in the CDR3. CDR1 and CDR2 (germline): LNHDA, SQIVND (reference sequence). The junction had 8 bases not matched to a gene; V was cut back by 10 bases and J by 6 bases. CDR3 protein: CATRLAGVNEQFF. In DNA, the CDR3 is TGTGCCACGAGGCTAGCGGGCGTCAATGAGCAGTTCTTC.

The chain links TRBV28 to TRBJ2-3, with D perhaps matching TRBD2 (6 bases). V lost 3 bases, J lost 0 bases, and 13 bases lay in between. Germline CDR1 and CDR2: MDHEN and SYDVKM. The CDR3 is made up of 16 amino acids. Here the CDR3 reads CASSFVARDSTDTQYF. CDR3 nucleotide sequence: TGTGCCAGCAGTTTTGTGGCGCGGGATAGCACAGATACGCAGTATTTT.

The chain carries TRBV28 and TRBJ1-2; D gene ambiguous. This CDR3 region has 11 residues. The V gene's germline CDR1 is MDHEN and CDR2 SYDVKM. Trimming removed 6 bases at V and 12 bases at J, with 14 bases between. The CDR3 is CASSPDTVNTF. CDR3 in DNA: TGTGCCAGCAGCCCCGATACAGTAAACACCTTC.